This T cell receptor (beta chain) is from a study of blood T cell repertoires in COVID-19. Germline CDR1 reads SGHRS; CDR2 reads YFSETQ. The trim removed 4 bases at V and 3 bases at J, leaving 2 bases unmatched. The CDR3 is 13 residues long. Seattle's enrolled individuals joined amid active infection and were then monitored longitudinally. The data were produced by immunoSEQ multiplex PCR, yet TCRdb's version contains in-frame clones alone and is incomplete. There are around 300,000 clones in the sample; about 88% occur only once, and about an eighth lies in the top ten. The sequenced sample consisted of peripheral blood. The receptor comes from a woman aged 65 to 85 with COVID-19, enrolled during active disease. The chain employs TRBV5-1 and TRBJ1-1; 8 nucleotides align to TRBD1. The CDR3 DNA follows: TGCGCCAGCAGCATGACAGGGGACACTGAAGCTTTCTTT. As protein: CASSMTGDTEAFF.